This entry concerns a single TCR beta chain. The data are from a study of OX40 agonist ivuxolimab in advanced cancers. Germline V lookup: CDR1 LNHDA, CDR2 SQIVND (reference sequence). There are 15 residues in the CDR3. Trimming cost V 1 base and J 5 bases, with 11 bases left between them. Method: immunoSEQ multiplex PCR; TCRdb's copy keeps in-frame clones and lacks some. The table includes 9,500 to 15,000 clones, about four fifths detected once. The chain has TRBV19 and TRBJ2-2; a weak D match, TRBD1 (5 bases). The sequence derives from an adult with an advanced solid tumor such as melanoma, head and neck, liver or kidney cancer. Sequences were derived from CD4+ or CD8+ T cells sorted from blood, sampled in a trial of the OX40 agonist ivuxolimab. The DNA of the CDR3 is TGTGCCAGTAGTATAGGCCAGGGTGGGACCGGGGAGCTGTTTTTT. This translates into CASSIGQGGTGELFF.